These 4 T cell receptor beta chains were all obtained from the same sample, sequenced in a study of chemoradiotherapy in HPV16-positive cancers. Clones were sequenced by immunoSEQ multiplex PCR, and TCRdb holds only the in-frame ones, with some missing. The repertoire holds more than 12,000 clones, with 88% as singletons. This sample comprised blood, obtained from a patient who underwent chemoradiotherapy. The receptors here all came from a human donor with HPV-associated anogenital cancer.

The chain recombines TRBV6-1 with TRBJ1-1; D unresolved. V was trimmed by 4 bases and J by 1 base, leaving 10 bases between them. CDR3 length equals 14 residues. Germline V gene data show CDR1 as MNHNS and CDR2 as SASEGT. The CDR3 protein is CASSGEAGNTEAFF. CDR3 nucleotides: TGTGCCAGCAGTGGAGAAGCAGGGAACACTGAAGCTTTCTTT.

The rearrangement joins TRBV18 to TRBJ1-1; D remains unclear. V gave up 1 base and J gave up 0 bases, with 3 bases separating them. Germline CDR1 is KGHSH and CDR2 is LQKENI. CDR3 size: 13 residues. The CDR3 sequence is CASSPQMNTEAFF. The DNA for the CDR3 is TGTGCCAGCTCACCACAGATGAACACTGAAGCTTTCTTT.

The chain carries TRBV6-5 and TRBJ1-1; the D is unclear. Looked up from germline, CDR1 is MNHEY and CDR2 is SVGAGI. Trimming removed 4 bases at V and 0 bases at J, with 12 bases between. This CDR3 comprises 15 residues. The CDR3 spells CASSWGNSLNTEAFF. The CDR3 DNA reads TGTGCCAGCAGTTGGGGAAACAGCCTGAACACTGAAGCTTTCTTT.

The rearrangement uses TRBV7-2 and TRBJ1-6; unclear D gene. The CDR3 is 13 amino acids. Per the germline V gene, CDR1 is SGHTA and CDR2 is FQGNSA. Trimming took off 3 bases at V and 7 bases at J, with 7 bases between the two ends. The CDR3 here is CASSLGLNSPLHF. For the CDR3, the DNA is TGTGCCAGCAGCTTGGGCCTCAATTCACCCCTCCACTTT.